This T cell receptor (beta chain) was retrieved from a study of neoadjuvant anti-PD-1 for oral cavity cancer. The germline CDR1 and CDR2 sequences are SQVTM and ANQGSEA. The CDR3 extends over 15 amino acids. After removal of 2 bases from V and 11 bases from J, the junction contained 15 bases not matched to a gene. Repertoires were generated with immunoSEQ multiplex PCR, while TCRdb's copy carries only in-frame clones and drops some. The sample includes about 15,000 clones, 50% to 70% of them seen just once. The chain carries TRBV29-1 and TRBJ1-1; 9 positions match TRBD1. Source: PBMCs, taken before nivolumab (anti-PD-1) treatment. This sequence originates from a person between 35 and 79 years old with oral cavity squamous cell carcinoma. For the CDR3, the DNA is TGCAGCGTTGAATCTAGGGACAGGGTCGAATCGATGGCTTTCTTT. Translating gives CSVESRDRVESMAFF.